This T cell receptor beta chain was observed in a study of T cell changes during pregnancy in multiple sclerosis. Sequencing used immunoSEQ multiplex PCR; TCRdb keeps in-frame clones, though not all of them. The sample carries about 47,000 clones, 80% to 95% recorded once. The length of the CDR3 is 16 residues. V was pared by 0 bases and J by 3 bases, with 14 bases between. Germline V gene data show CDR1 as SEHNR and CDR2 as FQNEAQ (reference sequence). The clonotype was recovered from a female donor with multiple sclerosis, enrolled in a pregnancy study. The sequenced sample was peripheral blood, obtained in the third trimester of pregnancy. The V call is TRBV7-9, the J call TRBJ1-2; weak D call: TRBD1 (6 bases). The CDR3 DNA reads TGTGCCAGCAGCTTAGCGAGAGGGGGATGGGACTATGGCTACACCTTC. It encodes CASSLARGGWDYGYTF.